The 19 T cell receptor beta chains below come from one sample, sequenced in a study of monozygotic twins with inflammatory bowel disease. TCRdb processed the 5' RACE reads again and assigns one entry to each CDR3 protein, with no DNA. This sample's table reports roughly 150,000 distinct CDR3 sequences. Sequencing used blood. The receptors shown here come from a human donor with ulcerative colitis or Crohn's disease, or a healthy co-twin of an affected twin (not recorded which).

This chain uses TRBV5-1 with TRBJ2-2. The CDR3 sequence is 15 residues long. The germline V gene has CDR1 SGHRS and CDR2 YFSETQ. CDR3 amino acids: CASSLEPGDTGELFF.

The chain joins TRBV4-3 to TRBJ2-4; TCRdb picks TRBD2, but there is no DNA to check that call. Looked up from germline, CDR1 is LGHNA and CDR2 is YSLEER. The length of the CDR3 is 16 residues. Here the CDR3 reads CASSLGAGGSLDIQYF.

CDR3 sequence reads: CSVALSEETQYF. V and J are TRBV29-1 and TRBJ2-5. This CDR3 is built from 12 residues. Germline V gene sequence: CDR1 SQVTM, CDR2 ANQGSEA.

The chain links TRBV7-7 to TRBJ2-1; TCRdb picks TRBD1, but there is no DNA to check that call. Germline V gene sequence: CDR1 SSHAT, CDR2 FNYEAQ (reference sequence). This CDR3 comprises 15 residues. CDR3 amino acids: CASSLRGGGLNEQFF.

The chain recombines TRBV4-3 with TRBJ2-3; TCRdb outputs TRBD2, but without DNA this stays unchecked. Germline values: CDR1 LGHNA, CDR2 YSLEER. CDR3 length equals 16 residues. The CDR3 loop reads CASSQEPAGAADTQYF.

V gene TRBV5-1 combines with J gene TRBJ2-1; TCRdb indicates TRBD2, and absent DNA this call remains unverified. The CDR3 spans 18 residues. CDR1 SGHRS and CDR2 YFSETQ come from the germline V gene. CDR3 region: CASSLAASGPSSYNEQFF.

This chain connects TRBV5-1 to TRBJ2-7; TCRdb indicates TRBD1, and absent DNA this call remains unverified. The length of the CDR3 is 15 residues. The germline V gene encodes CDR1 SGHRS and CDR2 YFSETQ. CDR3 protein: CASSLDVVGGYEQYF.

The V gene is TRBV20-1, the J gene TRBJ2-3; TCRdb's D gene call, TRBD2, goes unchecked for lack of DNA. The length of the CDR3 is 18 residues. The germline CDR1 and CDR2 sequences are DFQATT and SNEGSKA (reference sequence). The CDR3 sequence is CSARSGLAGGPSTDTQYF.

This chain joins TRBV18 and TRBJ1-1; no DNA is available, so the TRBD1 call from TCRdb remains unchecked. The CDR3 is 15 residues long. The germline gives CDR1 KGHSH, CDR2 LQKENI. The CDR3 is CASSPLTGMNTEAFF.

The chain employs TRBV15 and TRBJ2-3; TCRdb's D call of TRBD1 is untestable without DNA. The CDR3 is made up of 16 amino acids. Per the germline V gene, CDR1 is LNHNV and CDR2 is YYDKDF (reference sequence). The CDR3 region is CATSSITGGHTDTQYF.

The chain combines TRBV12-3 or TRBV12-4 with TRBJ1-4; TCRdb designates TRBD1, a call that cannot be tested without DNA. The CDR3 extends over 17 amino acids. Here the CDR3 reads CASSAGTGGSRNEKLFF.

The chain joins TRBV15 to TRBJ1-5; with no DNA, the TCRdb D assignment of TRBD1 cannot be verified. Germline CDR1 and CDR2: LNHNV and YYDKDF (reference sequence). The length of the CDR3 is 15 residues. The CDR3 loop reads CATSREGGGNQPQHF.

J is TRBJ2-7 and V is TRBV5-6; the D call of TRBD1 rests on TCRdb alone, since no DNA is present to check it. This CDR3 region has 14 residues. Looked up from germline, CDR1 is SGHDT and CDR2 is YYEEEE. The CDR3 region is CASSLGQGAHEQYF.

The gene calls are TRBV12-3 or TRBV12-4 and TRBJ1-5; the TRBD1 assignment by TCRdb is unverifiable without DNA. This CDR3 comprises 14 residues. Here the CDR3 reads CASSSDRRNQPQHF.

The CDR3 is CASTLNTGGELFF. The chain is built from TRBV27 and TRBJ2-2. In germline, CDR1 is MNHEY, CDR2 SMNVEV (reference sequence). This CDR3 contains 13 residues.

This chain uses TRBV15 with TRBJ2-7; the D call from TCRdb, TRBD1, cannot be confirmed without DNA. Germline V gives CDR1 LNHNV, CDR2 YYDKDF (reference sequence). The length of the CDR3 is 16 residues. CDR3 sequence reads: CATSGKGQGEPYEQYF.

This chain connects TRBV18 to TRBJ1-1; absent DNA, TCRdb's TRBD1 call cannot be checked. Germline V gene data show CDR1 as KGHSH and CDR2 as LQKENI. The CDR3 sequence is 16 residues long. CDR3 loop: CASSPLTGGGNTEAFF. The full variable domain, rest sourced from reference TRBV18 and TRBJ1-1, is NAGVMQNPRHLVRRRGQEARLRCSPMKGHSHVYWYRQLPEEGLKFMVYLQKENIIDESGMPKERFSAEFPKEGPSILRIQQVVRGDSAAYFCASSPLTGGGNTEAFFGQGTRLTVV.

This rearrangement joins TRBV20-1 to TRBJ2-5; the D gene TCRdb calls, TRBD1, cannot be checked with no DNA. This CDR3 has 15 residues. Germline CDR1 reads DFQATT; CDR2 reads SNEGSKA (reference sequence). CDR3 loop: CSARWDRGRRETQYF.

The chain links TRBV9 to TRBJ1-5; the TCRdb D gene call, TRBD1, has no DNA to confirm it. Germline-derived CDR1 and CDR2 are SGDLS and YYNGEE. The CDR3 spans 15 residues. The CDR3 here is CASSVGGREGQPQHF.